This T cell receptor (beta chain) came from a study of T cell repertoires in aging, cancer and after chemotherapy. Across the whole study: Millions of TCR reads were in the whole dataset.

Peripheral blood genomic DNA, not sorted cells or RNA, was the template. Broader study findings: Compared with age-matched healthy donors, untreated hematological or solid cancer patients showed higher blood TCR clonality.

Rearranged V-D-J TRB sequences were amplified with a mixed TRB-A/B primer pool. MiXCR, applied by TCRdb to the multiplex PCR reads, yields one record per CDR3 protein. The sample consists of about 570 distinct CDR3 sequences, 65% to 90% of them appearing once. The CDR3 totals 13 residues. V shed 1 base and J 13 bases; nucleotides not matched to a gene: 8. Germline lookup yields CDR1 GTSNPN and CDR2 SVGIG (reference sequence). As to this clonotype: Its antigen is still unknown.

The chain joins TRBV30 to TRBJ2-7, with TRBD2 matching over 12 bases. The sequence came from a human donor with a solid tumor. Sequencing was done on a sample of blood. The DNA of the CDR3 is TGTGCCTGGAGTGCCTCTAGCGGGAGGGCTTGTTACTTC. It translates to CAWSASSGRACYF.